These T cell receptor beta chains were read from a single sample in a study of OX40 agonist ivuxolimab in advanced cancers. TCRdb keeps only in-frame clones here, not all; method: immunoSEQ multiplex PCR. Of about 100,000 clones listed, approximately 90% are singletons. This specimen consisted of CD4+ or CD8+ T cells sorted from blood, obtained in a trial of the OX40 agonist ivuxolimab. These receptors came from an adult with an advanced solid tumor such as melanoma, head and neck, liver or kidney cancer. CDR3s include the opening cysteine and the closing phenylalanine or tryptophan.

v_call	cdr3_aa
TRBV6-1	CASSEWGGDGYTF
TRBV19	CASTGGLSSYNEQFF
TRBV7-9	CASSRSHTGELFF
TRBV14	CASSPGVTQYF
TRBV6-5	CASSVKTNSYEQYF
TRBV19	CASPVGTGELFF
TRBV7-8	CASSLARGVSYEQYF
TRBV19	CASSIRAGGRREQFF
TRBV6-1	CASRLQGELYEQHF
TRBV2	CASSVEGTDTQYF
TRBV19	CASSTSDVSNQPQHF
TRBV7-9	CASSLWGFGGYTF
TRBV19	CASSISLAGGPPTDTQYF
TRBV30	CACPGQHTDTQYF
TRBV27	CASSLSATGWLAEMNEQFF
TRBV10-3	CAISESGLGNTEAFF
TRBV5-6	CASSLSGTSDYEQYF
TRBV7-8	CASSLARGGRSVTEAFF
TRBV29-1	CSVRVNSNQPQHF
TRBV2	CASSGRVYQETQYF
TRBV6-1	CASRTGPGGTEAFF
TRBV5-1	CASSATTSSETQYF
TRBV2	CASSVALGGANYGYTF
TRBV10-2	CASSERGPGSSPLHF
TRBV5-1	CASSLGPTRGELFF
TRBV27	CASSAQRPNQPQHF
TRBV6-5	CATSLAGGSTDTQYF
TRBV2	CASSEARGTGELFF
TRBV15	CATSRGANEKLFF
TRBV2	CASSETKGGAWDF
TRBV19	CASSLQVSYEQYF
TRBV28	CASSPGGWSNQPQHF
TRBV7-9	CASSFRGPPERYTF
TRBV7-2	CASSIRQGAGPQHF
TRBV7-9	CASSLRGSTGELFF
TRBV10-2	CASGLAGGQETQYF
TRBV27	CASSPGGTYGYTF
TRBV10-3	CAISATGQGNEKLFF
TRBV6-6	CASSARDRLMNTEAFF
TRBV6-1	CATTGIYEQYF
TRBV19	CASSIQGNEKLFF
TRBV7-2	CASTQDRGGPQHF
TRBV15	CATSRDRVGELFF
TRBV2	CASRVDVHEQYF